The present entry profiles one TCR beta chain with its context. The entry originates in a study of technical replicates of blood from several donors. Trimming removed 2 bases at V and 3 bases at J, with 16 bases between. The CDR3 length is 17 residues. Per the germline V gene, CDR1 is SGHVS and CDR2 is FNYEAQ. Profiling relied on immunoSEQ multiplex PCR, and the TCRdb table lists in-frame clones only, not all of them. The table shows tens of thousands of clones, with approximately 97% occurring only once. The TCR sequence derives from a human donor in good health. The specimen sequenced was T cells isolated from PBMCs. This chain joins TRBV7-6 and TRBJ1-4; D might be TRBD1 (5 bases). CDR3 DNA: TGTGCCAGCAGCTTATCCTTCAACGGAGGGGCTAATGAAAAACTGTTTTTT. Translation: CASSLSFNGGANEKLFF. Variable domain in full (rest from reference TRBV7-6 and TRBJ1-4): GAGVSQSPRYKVTKRGQDVALRCDPISGHVSLYWYRQALGQGPEFLTYFNYEAQQDKSGLPNDRFSAERPEGSISTLTIQRTEQRDSAMYRCASSLSFNGGANEKLFFGSGTQLSVL.